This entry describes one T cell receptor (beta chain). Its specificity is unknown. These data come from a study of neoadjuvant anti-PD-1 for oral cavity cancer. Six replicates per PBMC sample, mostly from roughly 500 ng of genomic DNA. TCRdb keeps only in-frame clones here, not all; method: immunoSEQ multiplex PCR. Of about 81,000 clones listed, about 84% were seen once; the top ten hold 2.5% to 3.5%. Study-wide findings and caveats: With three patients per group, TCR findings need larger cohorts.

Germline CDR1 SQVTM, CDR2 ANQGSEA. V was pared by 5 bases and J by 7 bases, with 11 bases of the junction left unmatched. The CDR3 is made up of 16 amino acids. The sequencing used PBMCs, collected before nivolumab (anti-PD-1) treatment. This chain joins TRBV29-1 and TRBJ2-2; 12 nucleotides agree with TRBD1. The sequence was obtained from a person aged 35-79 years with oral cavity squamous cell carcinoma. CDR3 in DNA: TGCAGCGTTCCGGGGACAGGGGGCTACGGTGGCGGGGAGCTGTTTTTT. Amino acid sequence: CSVPGTGGYGGGELFF.